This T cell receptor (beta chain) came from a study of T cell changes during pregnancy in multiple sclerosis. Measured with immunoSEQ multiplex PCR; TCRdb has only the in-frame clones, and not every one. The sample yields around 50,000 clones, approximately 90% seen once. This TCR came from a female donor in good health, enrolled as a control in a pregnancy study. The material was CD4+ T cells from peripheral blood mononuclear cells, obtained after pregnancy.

The CDR3 DNA is TGTGCCAGCAGTGACGGCAAGGGGGCTGGGCCCGGGGAGCTGTTTTTT. Amino acids: CASSDGKGAGPGELFF. The J gene is TRBJ2-2, the V gene TRBV6-4; 7 positions agree with TRBD1. The CDR3 spans 16 residues. J lost 6 bases, V lost 2 bases, and 9 bases had no gene match. Germline values: CDR1 MRHNA, CDR2 SNTAGT.